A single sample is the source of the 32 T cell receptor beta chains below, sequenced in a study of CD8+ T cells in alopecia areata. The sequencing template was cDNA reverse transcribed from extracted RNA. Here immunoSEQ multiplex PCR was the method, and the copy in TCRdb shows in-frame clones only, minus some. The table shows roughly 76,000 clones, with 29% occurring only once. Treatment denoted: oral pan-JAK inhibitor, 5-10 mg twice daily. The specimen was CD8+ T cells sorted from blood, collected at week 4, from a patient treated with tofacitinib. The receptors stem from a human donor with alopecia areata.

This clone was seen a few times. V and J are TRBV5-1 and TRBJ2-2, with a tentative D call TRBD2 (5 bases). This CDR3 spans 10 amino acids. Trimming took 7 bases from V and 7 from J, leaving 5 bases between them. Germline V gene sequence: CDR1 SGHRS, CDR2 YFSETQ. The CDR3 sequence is CASRGGELFF. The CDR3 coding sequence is TGCGCCAGCCGGGGCGGGGAGCTGTTTTTT. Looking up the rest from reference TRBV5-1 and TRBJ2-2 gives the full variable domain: KAGVTQTPRYLIKTRGQQVTLSCSPISGHRSVSWYQQTPGQGLQFLFEYFSETQRNKGNFPGRFSGRQFSNSRSEMNVSTLELGDSALYLCASRGGELFFGEGSRLTVL.

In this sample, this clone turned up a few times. CDR3 in DNA: TGTGCCAGCAGTGAAAGCTGGGCAGCCAATCAGCCCCAGCATTTT. It codes for CASSESWAANQPQHF. The chain employs TRBV25-1 and TRBJ1-5, with unresolved D. The CDR3 consists of 15 residues. Between the trimmed V and J ends, which lost 2 bases and 3 bases, there was a span of 11 bases. Germline V CDR1 and CDR2: MGHDK, SYGVNS. The whole variable domain, filled in from reference TRBV25-1 and TRBJ1-5, reads EADIYQTPRYLVIGTGKKITLECSQTMGHDKMYWYQQDPGMELHLIHYSYGVNSTEKGDLSSESTVSRIRTEHFPLTLESARPSHTSQYLCASSESWAANQPQHFGDGTRLSIL.

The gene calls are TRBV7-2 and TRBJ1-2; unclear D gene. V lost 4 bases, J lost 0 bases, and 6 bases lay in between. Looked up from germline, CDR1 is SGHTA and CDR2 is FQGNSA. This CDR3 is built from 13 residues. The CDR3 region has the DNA TGTGCCAGCAGCTCAGGACCTAACTATGGCTACACCTTC. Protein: CASSSGPNYGYTF.

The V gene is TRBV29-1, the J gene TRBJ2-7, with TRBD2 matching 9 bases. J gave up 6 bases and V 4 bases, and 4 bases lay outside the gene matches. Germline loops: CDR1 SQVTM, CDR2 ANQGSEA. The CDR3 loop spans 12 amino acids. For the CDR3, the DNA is TGCAGCGTTGGGACTAGCGCTGGCGAGCAGTACTTC. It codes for CSVGTSAGEQYF.

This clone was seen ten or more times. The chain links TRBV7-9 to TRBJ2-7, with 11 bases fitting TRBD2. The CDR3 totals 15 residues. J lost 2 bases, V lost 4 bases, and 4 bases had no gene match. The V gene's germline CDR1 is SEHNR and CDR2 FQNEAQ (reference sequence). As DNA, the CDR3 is TGTGCCAGCAGCTGGGGACTAGCGGAGCCCTACGAGCAGTACTTC. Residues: CASSWGLAEPYEQYF.

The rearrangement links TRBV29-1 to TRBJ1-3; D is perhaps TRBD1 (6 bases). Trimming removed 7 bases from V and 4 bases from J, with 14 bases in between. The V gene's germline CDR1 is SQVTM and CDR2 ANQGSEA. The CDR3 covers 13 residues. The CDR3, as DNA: TGCAGCGCCCTCACAGGGTCCGGAAACACCATATATTTT. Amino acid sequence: CSALTGSGNTIYF. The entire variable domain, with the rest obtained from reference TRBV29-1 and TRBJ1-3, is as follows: SAVISQKPSRDICQRGTSLTIQCQVDSQVTMMFWYRQQPGQSLTLIATANQGSEATYESGFVIDKFPISRPNLTFSTLTVSNMSPEDSSIYLCSALTGSGNTIYFGEGSWLTVV.

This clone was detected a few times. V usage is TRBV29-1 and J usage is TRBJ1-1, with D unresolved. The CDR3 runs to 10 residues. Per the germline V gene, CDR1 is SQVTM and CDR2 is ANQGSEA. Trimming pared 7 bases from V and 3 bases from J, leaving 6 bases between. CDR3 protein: CSASYTEAFF. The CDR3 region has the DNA TGCAGCGCTTCTTACACTGAAGCTTTCTTT.

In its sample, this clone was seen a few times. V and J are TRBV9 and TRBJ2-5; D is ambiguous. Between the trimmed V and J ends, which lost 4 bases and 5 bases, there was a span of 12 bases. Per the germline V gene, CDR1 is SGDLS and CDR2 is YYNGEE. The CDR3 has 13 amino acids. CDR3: CASSPDPYETQYF. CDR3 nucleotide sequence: TGTGCCAGCAGCCCCGACCCTTATGAGACCCAGTACTTC.

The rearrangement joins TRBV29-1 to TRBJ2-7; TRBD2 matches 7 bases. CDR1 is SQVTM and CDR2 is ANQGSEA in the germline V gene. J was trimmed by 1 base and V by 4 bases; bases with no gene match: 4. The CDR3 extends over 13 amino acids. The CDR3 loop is CSVGKRGSYEQYF. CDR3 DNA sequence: TGCAGCGTTGGGAAGCGGGGATCCTACGAGCAGTACTTC.

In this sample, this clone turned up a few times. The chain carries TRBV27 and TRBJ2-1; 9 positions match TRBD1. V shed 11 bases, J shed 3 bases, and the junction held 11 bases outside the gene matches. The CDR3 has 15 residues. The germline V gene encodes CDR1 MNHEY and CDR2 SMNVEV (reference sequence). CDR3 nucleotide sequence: TGTGCCGTCCATCGTGAGGACAGGGGCTACAATGAGCAGTTCTTC. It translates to CAVHREDRGYNEQFF.

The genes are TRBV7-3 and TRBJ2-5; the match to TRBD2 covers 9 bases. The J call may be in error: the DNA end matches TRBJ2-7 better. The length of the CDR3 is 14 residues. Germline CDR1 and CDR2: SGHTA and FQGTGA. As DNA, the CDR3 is TGTGCCAGCAGCTTATCTAGCGGGAACTACGAGCAGTACTTC. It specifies CASSLSSGNYEQYF.

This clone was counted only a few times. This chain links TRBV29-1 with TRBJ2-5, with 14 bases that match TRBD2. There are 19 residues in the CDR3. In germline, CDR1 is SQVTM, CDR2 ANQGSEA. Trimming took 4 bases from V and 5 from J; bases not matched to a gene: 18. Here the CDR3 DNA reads TGCAGCGTTGGAGGGGTACCGGGACTAGCGGGAGCTGGGCGGGAGACCCAGTACTTC. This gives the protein CSVGGVPGLAGAGRETQYF.

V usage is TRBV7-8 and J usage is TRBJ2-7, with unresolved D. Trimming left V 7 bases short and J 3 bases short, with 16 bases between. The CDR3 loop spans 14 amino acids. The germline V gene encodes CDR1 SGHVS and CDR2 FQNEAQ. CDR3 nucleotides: TGTGCCAGCATCAGCCCCGAACAAAACTACGAGCAGTACTTC. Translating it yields CASISPEQNYEQYF.

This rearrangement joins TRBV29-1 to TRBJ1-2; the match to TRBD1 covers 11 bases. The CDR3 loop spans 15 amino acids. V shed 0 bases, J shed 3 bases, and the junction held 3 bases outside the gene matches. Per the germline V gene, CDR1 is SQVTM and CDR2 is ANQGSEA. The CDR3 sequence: CSVEERTGGDYGYTF. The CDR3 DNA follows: TGCAGCGTTGAAGAAAGGACAGGGGGCGACTATGGCTACACCTTC.

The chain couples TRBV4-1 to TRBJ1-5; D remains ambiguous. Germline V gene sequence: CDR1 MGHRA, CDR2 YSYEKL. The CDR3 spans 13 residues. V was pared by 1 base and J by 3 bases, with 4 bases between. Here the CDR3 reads CASSQVVNQPQHF. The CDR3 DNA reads TGCGCCAGCAGCCAAGTTGTCAATCAGCCCCAGCATTTT.

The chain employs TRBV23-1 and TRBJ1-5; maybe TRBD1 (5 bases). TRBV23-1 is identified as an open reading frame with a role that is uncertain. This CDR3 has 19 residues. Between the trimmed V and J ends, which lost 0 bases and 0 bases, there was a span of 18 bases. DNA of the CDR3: TGCGCCAGCAGTCAATCGGCAGGGTCAATCGAATATAGCAATCAGCCCCAGCATTTT. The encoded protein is CASSQSAGSIEYSNQPQHF.

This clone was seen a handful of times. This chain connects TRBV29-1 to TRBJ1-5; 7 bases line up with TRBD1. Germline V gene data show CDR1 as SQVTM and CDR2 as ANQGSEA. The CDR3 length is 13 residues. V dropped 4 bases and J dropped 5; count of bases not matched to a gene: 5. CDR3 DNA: TGCAGCGTTGGGATACAGGGGTATCAGCCCCAGCATTTT. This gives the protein CSVGIQGYQPQHF.

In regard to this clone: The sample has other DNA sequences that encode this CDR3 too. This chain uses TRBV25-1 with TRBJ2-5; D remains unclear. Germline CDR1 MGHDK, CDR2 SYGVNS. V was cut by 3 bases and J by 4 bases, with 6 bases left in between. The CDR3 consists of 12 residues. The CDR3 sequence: CASSEVGETQYF. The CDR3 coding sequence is TGTGCCAGCAGTGAGGTCGGAGAGACCCAGTACTTC.

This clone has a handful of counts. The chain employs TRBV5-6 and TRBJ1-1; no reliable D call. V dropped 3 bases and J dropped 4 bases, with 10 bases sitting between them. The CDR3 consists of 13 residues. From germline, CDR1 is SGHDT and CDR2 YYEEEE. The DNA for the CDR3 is TGTGCCAGCAGCTCCCCGGGGTTCACTGAAGCTTTCTTT. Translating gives CASSSPGFTEAFF.

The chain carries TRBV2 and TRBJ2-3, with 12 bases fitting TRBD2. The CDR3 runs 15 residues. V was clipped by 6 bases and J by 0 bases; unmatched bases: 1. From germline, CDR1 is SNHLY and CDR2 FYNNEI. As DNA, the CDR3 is TGTGCCAGCAGAGGACTAGCGGGGAGCACAGATACGCAGTATTTT. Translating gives CASRGLAGSTDTQYF.

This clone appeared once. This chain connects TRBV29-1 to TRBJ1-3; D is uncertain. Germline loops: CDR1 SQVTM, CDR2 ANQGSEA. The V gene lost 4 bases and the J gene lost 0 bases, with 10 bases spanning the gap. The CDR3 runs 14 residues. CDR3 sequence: CSVAALSSGNTIYF. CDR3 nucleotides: TGCAGCGTTGCGGCGCTTAGCTCTGGAAACACCATATATTTT.

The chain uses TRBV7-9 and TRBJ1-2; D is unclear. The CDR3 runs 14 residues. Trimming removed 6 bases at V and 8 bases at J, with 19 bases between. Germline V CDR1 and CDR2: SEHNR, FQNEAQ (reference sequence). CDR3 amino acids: CASRPSEARTGYTF. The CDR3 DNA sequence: TGTGCCAGCAGGCCCTCCGAGGCCCGGACGGGCTACACCTTC.

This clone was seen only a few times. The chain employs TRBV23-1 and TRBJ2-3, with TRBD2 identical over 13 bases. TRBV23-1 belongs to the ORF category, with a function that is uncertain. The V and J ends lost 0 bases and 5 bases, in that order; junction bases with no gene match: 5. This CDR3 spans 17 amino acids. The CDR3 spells CASSQSGTSGMEDTQYF. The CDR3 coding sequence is TGCGCCAGCAGTCAATCTGGGACTAGCGGGATGGAAGATACGCAGTATTTT.

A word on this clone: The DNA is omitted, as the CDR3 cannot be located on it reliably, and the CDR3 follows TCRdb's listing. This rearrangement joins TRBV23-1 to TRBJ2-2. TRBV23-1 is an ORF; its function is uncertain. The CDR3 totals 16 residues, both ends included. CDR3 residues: CASSQPGDGTPGSCFF.

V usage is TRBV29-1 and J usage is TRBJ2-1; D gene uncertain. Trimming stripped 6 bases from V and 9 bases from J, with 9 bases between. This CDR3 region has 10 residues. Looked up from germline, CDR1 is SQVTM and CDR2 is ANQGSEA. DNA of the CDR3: TGCAGCGTCGAGATGGGTGAGCAGTTCTTC. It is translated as CSVEMGEQFF.

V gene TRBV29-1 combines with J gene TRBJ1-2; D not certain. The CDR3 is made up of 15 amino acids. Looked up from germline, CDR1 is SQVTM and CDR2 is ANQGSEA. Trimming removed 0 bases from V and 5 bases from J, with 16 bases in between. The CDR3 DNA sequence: TGCAGCGTTGAAGATCCCGAGCAGGATGGGTATGGCTACACCTTC. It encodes CSVEDPEQDGYGYTF.

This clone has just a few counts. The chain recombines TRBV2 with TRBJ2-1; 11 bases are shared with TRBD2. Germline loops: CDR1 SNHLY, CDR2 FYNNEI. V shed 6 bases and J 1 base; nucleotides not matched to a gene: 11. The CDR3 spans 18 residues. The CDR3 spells CASSGRTGTSGSYNEQFF. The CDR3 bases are TGTGCCAGCAGCGGTAGGACCGGGACTAGCGGTTCCTACAATGAGCAGTTCTTC.

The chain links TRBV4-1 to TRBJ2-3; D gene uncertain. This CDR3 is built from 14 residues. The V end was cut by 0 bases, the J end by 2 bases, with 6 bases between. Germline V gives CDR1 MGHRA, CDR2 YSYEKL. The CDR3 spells CASSQEAHTDTQYF. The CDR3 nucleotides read TGCGCCAGCAGCCAAGAGGCTCACACAGATACGCAGTATTTT.

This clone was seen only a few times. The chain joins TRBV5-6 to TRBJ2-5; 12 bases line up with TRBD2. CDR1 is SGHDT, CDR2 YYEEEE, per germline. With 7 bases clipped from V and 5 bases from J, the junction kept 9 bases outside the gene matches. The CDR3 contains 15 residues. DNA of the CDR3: TGTGCCAGCCAGACTAGCGGGGGCCTTGGGGAGACCCAGTACTTC. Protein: CASQTSGGLGETQYF.

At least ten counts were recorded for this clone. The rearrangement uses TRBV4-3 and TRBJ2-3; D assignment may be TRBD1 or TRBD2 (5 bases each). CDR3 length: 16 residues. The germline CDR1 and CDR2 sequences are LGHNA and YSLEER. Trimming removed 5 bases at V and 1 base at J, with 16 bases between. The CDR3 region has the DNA TGCGCCAGCAGCTCCCCTACGAGAGGGGGCACAGATACGCAGTATTTT. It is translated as CASSSPTRGGTDTQYF.

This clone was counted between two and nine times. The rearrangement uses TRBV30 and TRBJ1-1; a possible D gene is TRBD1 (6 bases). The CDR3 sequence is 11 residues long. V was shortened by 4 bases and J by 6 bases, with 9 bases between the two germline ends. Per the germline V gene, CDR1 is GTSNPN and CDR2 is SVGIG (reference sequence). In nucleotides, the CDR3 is TGTGCCTGGAACGACAGGCCTGAAGCTTTCTTT. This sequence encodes CAWNDRPEAFF.

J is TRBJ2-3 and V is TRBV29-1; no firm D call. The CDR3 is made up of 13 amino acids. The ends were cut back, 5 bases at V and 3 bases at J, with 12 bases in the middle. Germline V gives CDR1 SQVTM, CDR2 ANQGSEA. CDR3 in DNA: TGCAGCGTTTTGGGCCGAGAGACAGATACGCAGTATTTT. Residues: CSVLGRETDTQYF.